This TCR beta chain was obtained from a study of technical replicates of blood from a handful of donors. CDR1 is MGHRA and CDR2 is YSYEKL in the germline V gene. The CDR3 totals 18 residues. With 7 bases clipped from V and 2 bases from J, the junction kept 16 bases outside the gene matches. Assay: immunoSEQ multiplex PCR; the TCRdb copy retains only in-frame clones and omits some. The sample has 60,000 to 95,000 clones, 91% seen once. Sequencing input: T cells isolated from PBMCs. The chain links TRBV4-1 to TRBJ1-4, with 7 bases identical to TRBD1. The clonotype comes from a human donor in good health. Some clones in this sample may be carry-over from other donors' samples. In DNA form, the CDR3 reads TGCGCCAGCAAATTGTTCGCTTCCAAGACAGGGACTAATGAAAAACTGTTTTTT. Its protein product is CASKLFASKTGTNEKLFF.